Listed here is a single T cell receptor beta chain. This CDR3 region has 14 residues. The trim removed 4 bases at V and 4 bases at J, leaving 4 bases unmatched. The germline V gene encodes CDR1 SGHRS and CDR2 YFSETQ. The data were taken from a study of cytomegalovirus exposure and HLA in healthy donors. PCR employed 60 Vbeta and 13 Jbeta primers. Measured with immunoSEQ multiplex PCR; TCRdb has only the in-frame clones, and not every one. The top ten clones hold around 3% of a sample with roughly 150,000 clones, approximately 83% of them seen once. Material for sequencing was PBMCs. The receptor was derived from a male donor in good health and CMV-seronegative. The rearrangement joins TRBV5-1 to TRBJ1-3; TRBD1 aligns across 8 bases. CDR3 loop: CASSVTGDGNTIYF. The CDR3 region has the DNA TGCGCCAGCAGCGTGACAGGGGACGGAAACACCATATATTTT. The full variable domain, in which reference TRBV5-1 and TRBJ1-3 provide the parts outside the CDR3, is KAGVTQTPRYLIKTRGQQVTLSCSPISGHRSVSWYQQTPGQGLQFLFEYFSETQRNKGNFPGRFSGRQFSNSRSEMNVSTLELGDSALYLCASSVTGDGNTIYFGEGSWLTVV.